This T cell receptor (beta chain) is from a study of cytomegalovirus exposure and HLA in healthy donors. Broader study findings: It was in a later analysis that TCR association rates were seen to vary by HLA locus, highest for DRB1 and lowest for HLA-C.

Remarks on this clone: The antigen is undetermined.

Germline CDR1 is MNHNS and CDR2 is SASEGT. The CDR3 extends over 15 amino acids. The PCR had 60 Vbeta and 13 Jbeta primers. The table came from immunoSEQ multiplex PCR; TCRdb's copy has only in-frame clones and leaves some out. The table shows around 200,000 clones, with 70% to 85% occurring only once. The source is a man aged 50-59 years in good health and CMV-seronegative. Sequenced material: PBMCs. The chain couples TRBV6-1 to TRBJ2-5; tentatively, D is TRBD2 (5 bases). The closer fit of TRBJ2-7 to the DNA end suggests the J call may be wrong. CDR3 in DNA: TGTGCCAGCAGTGAAGAGGCACTAGACTCCTACGAGCAGTACTTC. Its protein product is CASSEEALDSYEQYF.